This TCR beta chain is from a study of T cells in localized non-small cell lung cancer (TCRdb year 2020). Broadly, across the study: The study analyzed T cell repertoires of hundreds of early-stage NSCLC patients, comparing tumors and uninvolved tumor-adjacent lungs. Of the NSCLC patients, around 130 were male and about a hundred were female, and the mean age was around 66 years. The cohort comprised 236 treatment-naïve NSCLC patients with resected, localized lung tumors. Results the study describes overall, beyond this receptor: Uninvolved tumor-adjacent lung showed the highest T cell clonality, higher than tumor, which suggests more focused antigenic responses in the uninvolved tumor-adjacent lung. Higher blood T cell density associated with longer overall survival, while higher adjacent-lung clonality associated with shorter survival. Since the design was exploratory, TCR variables were selected using unadjusted p-values with no false-discovery rate correction. Because multi-region tumor sequencing was not performed, intratumor heterogeneity could not be ruled out. A median of around 57 of the top 100 tumor clones were detected in paired uninvolved adjacent lung, and 28 of these tumor clones were also found among the top 100 clones of the paired uninvolved adjacent lung.

A distance of 7 bases separates the germline ends of V and J, which lose 0 bases and 2 bases respectively. Counted from cysteine to phenylalanine, this CDR3 has 15 amino acids. CDR3 DNA is the only sequence kept; it has 45 bases, read in frame from the first base. CDR1 and CDR2 (SGHTA, FQGTGA) derive from the germline V gene. A note on this clone: No cognate antigen has been identified for it. No quality values exist for individual bases; no much larger clone is one base distant.

At diagnosis, peripheral blood, uninvolved tumor-adjacent lung and tumor were collected and stored as a combination of fresh-frozen and FFPE material. For TCR repertoire profiling, the blood samples were analyzed as peripheral blood mononuclear cells. TCR beta CDR3 regions were sequenced from DNA using the immunoSEQ Assay. Per the authors' processing: T cell density was computed as TCR beta template counts normalized to usable DNA estimated by amplifying housekeeping genes. Using the preseqR package, richness was estimated by extrapolating to 120,000 templates for tissue samples and 400,000 templates for PBMC samples. Clonality was taken to be one minus Pielou's evenness. To identify tissue-enriched TCRs, differential abundance testing was run on productive amino-acid clonotypes with a minimum total count of 5 and an alpha of 0.1. The Jaccard Index and the Morisita Overlap Index were used to measure how much the repertoires overlapped between compartments. GLIPH grouped TCR beta CDR3s together with public tetramer-defined viral CDR3s, and a viral motif had to include at least three viral sequences and also show V-gene enrichment. TCRdb mirrors the immuneACCESS table, restricted to in-frame sequences. Some clones are absent from its copies; in checked studies, under half trace to an unresolved V gene, and the reason for the others is unknown. D and trimming come from the DNA, and the V and J calls and clone size come from that table. In this sample the table shows around 140,000 clones, roughly nine tenths of which occur a single time. The ten largest make up around 1.7% of the sample.

The TCR sequence derives from a female donor older than 55 with stage I lung adenocarcinoma. This chain is built from TRBV7-3 and TRBJ2-2; the D gene is perhaps TRBD1, on 5 matching bases. This sample comprised peripheral blood, obtained before any cancer treatment. The nucleotides read TGTGCCAGCAGCTTAACGGACATCAACACCGGGGAGCTGTTTTTT. Its protein reads: CASSLTDINTGELFF. This CDR3, with the reference TRBV7-3 and TRBJ2-2 proteins standing in past its ends, gives the full variable domain GAGVSQTPSNKVTEKGKYVELRCDPISGHTALYWYRQSLGQGPEFLIYFQGTGAADDSGLPNDRFFAVRPEGSVSTLKIQRTERGDSAVYLCASSLTDINTGELFFGEGSRLTVL.